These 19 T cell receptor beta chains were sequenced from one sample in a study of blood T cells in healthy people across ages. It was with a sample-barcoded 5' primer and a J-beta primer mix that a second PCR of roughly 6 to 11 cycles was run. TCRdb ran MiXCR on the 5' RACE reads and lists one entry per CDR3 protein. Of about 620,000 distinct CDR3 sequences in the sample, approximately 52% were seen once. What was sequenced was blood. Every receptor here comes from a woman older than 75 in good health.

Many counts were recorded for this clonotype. CDR3 sequence (DNA): TGTGCCAGCAGCTTATTATCAGCGGGAGATACGCAGTATTTT. Translation gives CASSLLSAGDTQYF. This chain uses TRBV7-2 with TRBJ2-3; D is possibly TRBD2 (6 bases). The V gene's germline CDR1 is SGHTA and CDR2 FQGNSA. V lost 2 bases, J lost 5 bases, and 11 bases lay in between. The CDR3 contains 14 residues. Filled out from reference TRBV7-2 and TRBJ2-3, the complete variable domain reads GAGVSQSPSNKVTEKGKDVELRCDPISGHTALYWYRQSLGQGLEFLIYFQGNSAPDKSGLPSDRFSAERTGGSVSTLTIQRTQQEDSAVYLCASSLLSAGDTQYFGPGTRLTVL.

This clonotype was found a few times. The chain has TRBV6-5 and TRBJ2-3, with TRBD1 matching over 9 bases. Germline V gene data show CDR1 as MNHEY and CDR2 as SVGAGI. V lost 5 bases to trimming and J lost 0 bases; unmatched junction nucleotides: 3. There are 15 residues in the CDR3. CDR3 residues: CASSRDRVSTDTQYF. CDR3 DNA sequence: TGTGCCAGCAGTCGGGACAGGGTTAGCACAGATACGCAGTATTTT.

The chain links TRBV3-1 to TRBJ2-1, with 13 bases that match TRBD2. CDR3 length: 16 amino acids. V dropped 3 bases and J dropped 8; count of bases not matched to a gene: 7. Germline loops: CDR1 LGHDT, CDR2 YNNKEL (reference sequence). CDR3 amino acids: CASSHATSGRRYEQFF. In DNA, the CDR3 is TGTGCCAGCAGCCACGCGACTAGCGGGAGGAGGTATGAGCAGTTCTTC.

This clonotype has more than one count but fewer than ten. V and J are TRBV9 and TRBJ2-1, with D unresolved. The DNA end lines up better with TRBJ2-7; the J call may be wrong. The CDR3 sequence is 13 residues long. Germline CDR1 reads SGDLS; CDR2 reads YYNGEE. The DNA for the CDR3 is TGTGCCAGCAGCGTAGCAGCATACAATGAGCAGTACTTC. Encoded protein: CASSVAAYNEQYF.

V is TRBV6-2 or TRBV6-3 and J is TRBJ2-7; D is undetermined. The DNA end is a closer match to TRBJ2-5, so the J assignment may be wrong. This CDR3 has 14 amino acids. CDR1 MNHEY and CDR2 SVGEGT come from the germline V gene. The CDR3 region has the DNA TGTGCCAGCAGTTTCGCCTCTCTGGGGGAGACCCAGTACTTC. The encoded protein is CASSFASLGETQYF.

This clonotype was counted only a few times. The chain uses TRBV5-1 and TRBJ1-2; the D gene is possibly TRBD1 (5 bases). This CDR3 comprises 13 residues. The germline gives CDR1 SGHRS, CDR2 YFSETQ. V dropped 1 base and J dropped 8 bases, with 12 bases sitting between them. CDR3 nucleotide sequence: TGCGCCAGCAGCTTGTATCAGGGACTCGGCTACACCTTC. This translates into CASSLYQGLGYTF. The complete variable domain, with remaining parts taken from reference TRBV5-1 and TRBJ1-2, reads KAGVTQTPRYLIKTRGQQVTLSCSPISGHRSVSWYQQTPGQGLQFLFEYFSETQRNKGNFPGRFSGRQFSNSRSEMNVSTLELGDSALYLCASSLYQGLGYTFGSGTRLTVV.

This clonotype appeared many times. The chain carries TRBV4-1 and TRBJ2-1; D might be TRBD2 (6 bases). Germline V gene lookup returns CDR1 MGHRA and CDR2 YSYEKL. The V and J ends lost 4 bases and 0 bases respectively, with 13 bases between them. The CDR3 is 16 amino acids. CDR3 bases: TGCGCCAGCAGCCTGGGACTCAAAAGCTCCTACAATGAGCAGTTCTTC. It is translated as CASSLGLKSSYNEQFF.

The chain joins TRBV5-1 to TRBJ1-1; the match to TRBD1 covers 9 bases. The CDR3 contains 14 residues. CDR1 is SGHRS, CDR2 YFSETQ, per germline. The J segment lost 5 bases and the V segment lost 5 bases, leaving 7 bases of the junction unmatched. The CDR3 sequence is CASRIDRGRTEAFF. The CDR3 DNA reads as TGCGCCAGCAGGATAGACAGGGGGAGGACTGAAGCTTTCTTT.

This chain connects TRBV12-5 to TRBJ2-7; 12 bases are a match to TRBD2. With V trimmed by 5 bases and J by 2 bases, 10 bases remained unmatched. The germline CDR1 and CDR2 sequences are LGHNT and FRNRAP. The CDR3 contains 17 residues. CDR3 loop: CASGPATTSGSPYEQYF. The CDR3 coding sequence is TGTGCTAGTGGTCCCGCGACGACTAGCGGGAGCCCCTACGAGCAGTACTTC. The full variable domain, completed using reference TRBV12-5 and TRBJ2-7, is DARVTQTPRHKVTEMGQEVTMRCQPILGHNTVFWYRQTMMQGLELLAYFRNRAPLDDSGMPKDRFSAEMPDATLATLKIQPSEPRDSAVYFCASGPATTSGSPYEQYFGPGTRLTVT.

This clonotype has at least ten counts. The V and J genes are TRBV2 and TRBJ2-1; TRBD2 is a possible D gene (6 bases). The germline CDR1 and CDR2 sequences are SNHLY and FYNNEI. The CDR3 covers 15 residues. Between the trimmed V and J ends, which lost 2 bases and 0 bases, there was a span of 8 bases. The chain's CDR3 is CASSERDFSYNEQFF. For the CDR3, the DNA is TGTGCCAGCAGTGAAAGGGACTTCTCCTACAATGAGCAGTTCTTC.

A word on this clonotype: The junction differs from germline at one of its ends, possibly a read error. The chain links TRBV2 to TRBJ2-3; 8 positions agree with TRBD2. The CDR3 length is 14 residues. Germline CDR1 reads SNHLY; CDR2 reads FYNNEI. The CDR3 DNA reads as TGTGCCAGCAGTACCGGCGGGGGGCCAGATGCGCAGTATTTT. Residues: CASSTGGGPDAQYF.

The CDR3 reads CAISDRDSNYNEQFF. The CDR3 DNA reads as TGTGCCATCAGTGACCGGGACAGTAACTACAATGAGCAGTTCTTC. J is TRBJ2-1 and V is TRBV10-3; TRBD1 aligns across 7 bases. The CDR3 is 15 amino acids. Germline-derived CDR1 and CDR2 are ENHRY and SYGVKD. V trimming: 3 bases; J trimming: 3 bases; junction bases outside the gene matches: 5.

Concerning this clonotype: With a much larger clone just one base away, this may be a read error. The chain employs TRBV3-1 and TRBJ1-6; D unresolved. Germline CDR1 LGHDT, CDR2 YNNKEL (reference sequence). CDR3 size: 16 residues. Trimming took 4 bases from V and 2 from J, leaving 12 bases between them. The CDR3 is CASSLRSLPYNSPLHF. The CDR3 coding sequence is TGTGCCAGCAGCCTCCGGTCGCTGCCCTATAATTCACCCCTCCACTTT.

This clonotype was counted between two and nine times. In DNA, the CDR3 is TGTGCCAGCAGCCCGGCCAGCGAGTTCTACGAGCAGTACTTC. Its translation is CASSPASEFYEQYF. This chain joins TRBV3-1 and TRBJ2-7; no firm D call. V was clipped by 4 bases and J by 3 bases, with 13 bases between them. The CDR3 spans 14 residues. In germline, CDR1 is LGHDT, CDR2 YNNKEL (reference sequence).

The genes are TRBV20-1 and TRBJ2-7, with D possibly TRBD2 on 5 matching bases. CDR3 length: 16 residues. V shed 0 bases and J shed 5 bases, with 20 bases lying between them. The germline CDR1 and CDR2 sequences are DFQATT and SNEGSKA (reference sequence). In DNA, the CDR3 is TGCAGTGCTAGAGATCCGGGAAAGACAAGCTTCAACGAGCAGTACTTC. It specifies CSARDPGKTSFNEQYF.

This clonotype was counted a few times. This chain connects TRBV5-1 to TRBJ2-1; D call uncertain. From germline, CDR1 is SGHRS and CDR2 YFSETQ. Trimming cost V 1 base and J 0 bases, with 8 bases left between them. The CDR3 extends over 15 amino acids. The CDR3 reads CASSLQASSYNEQFF. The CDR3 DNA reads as TGCGCCAGCAGCTTGCAGGCGAGCTCCTACAATGAGCAGTTCTTC. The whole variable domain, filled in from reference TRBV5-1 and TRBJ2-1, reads KAGVTQTPRYLIKTRGQQVTLSCSPISGHRSVSWYQQTPGQGLQFLFEYFSETQRNKGNFPGRFSGRQFSNSRSEMNVSTLELGDSALYLCASSLQASSYNEQFFGPGTRLTVL.

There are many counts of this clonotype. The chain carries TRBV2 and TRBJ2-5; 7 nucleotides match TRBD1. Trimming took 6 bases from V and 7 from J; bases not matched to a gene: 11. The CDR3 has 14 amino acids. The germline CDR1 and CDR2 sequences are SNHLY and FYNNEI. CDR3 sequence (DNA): TGTGCCAGCAGCCAACAGGGGCTCTCTGGGACCCAGTACTTC. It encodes CASSQQGLSGTQYF. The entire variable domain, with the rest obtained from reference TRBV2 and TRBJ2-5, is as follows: EPEVTQTPSHQVTQMGQEVILRCVPISNHLYFYWYRQILGQKVEFLVSFYNNEISEKSEIFDDQFSVERPDGSNFTLKIRSTKLEDSAMYFCASSQQGLSGTQYFGPGTRLLVL.

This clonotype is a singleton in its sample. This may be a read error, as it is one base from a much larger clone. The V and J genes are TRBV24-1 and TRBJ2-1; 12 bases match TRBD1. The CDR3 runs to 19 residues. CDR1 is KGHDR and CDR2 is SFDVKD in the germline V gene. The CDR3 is CVTSDFGTGGGKSYNEQFF. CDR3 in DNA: TGTGTCACCAGTGATTTCGGGACAGGGGGCGGAAAATCCTACAATGAGCAGTTCTTC.

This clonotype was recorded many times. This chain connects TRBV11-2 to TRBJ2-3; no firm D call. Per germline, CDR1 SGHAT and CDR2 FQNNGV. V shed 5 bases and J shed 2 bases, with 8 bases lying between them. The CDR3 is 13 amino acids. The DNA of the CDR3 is TGTGCCAGCAGCCCTGATCCCACAGATACGCAGTATTTT. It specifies CASSPDPTDTQYF.